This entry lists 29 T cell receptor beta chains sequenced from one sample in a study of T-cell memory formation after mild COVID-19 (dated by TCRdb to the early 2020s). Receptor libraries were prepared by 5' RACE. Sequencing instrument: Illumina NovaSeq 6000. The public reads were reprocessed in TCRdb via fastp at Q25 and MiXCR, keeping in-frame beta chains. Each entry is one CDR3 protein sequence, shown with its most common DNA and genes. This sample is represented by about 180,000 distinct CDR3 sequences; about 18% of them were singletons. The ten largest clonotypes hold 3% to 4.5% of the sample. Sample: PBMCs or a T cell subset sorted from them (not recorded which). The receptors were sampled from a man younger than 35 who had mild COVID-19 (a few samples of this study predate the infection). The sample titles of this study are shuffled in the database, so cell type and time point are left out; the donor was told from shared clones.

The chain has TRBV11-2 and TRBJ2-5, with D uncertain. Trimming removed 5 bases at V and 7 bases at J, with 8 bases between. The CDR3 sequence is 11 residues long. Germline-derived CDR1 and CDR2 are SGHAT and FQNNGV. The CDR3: CASSPYGTQYF. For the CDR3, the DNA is TGTGCCAGCAGCCCCTACGGGACCCAGTACTTC.

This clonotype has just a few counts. This CDR3 reads CAWGSLLNEQFF. CDR3 nucleotides: TGTGCCTGGGGGAGCCTCTTGAATGAGCAGTTCTTC. This sequence joins TRBV30 and TRBJ2-1; TRBD2 is a possible D gene (5 bases). Germline CDR1 reads GTSNPN; CDR2 reads SVGIG (reference sequence). V gave up 5 bases and J gave up 7 bases, with 12 bases separating them. The CDR3 is 12 residues long.

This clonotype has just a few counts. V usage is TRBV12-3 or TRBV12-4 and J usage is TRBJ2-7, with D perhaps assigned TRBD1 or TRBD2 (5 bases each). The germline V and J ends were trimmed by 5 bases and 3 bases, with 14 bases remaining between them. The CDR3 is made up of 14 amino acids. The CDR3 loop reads CASSPGRINYEQYF. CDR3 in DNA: TGTGCCAGCAGTCCGGGACGGATAAACTACGAGCAGTACTTC.

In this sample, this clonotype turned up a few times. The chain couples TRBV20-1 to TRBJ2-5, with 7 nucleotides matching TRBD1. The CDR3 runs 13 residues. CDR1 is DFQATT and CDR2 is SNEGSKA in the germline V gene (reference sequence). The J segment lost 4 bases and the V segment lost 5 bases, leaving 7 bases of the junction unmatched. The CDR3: CSAFHRGRETQYF. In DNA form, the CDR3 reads TGCAGTGCTTTCCACAGGGGACGAGAGACCCAGTACTTC.

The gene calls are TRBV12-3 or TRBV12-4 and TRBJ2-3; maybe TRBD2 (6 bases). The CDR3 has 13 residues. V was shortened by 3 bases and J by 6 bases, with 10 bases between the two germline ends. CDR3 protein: CASSFTGVDTQYF. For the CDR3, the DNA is TGTGCCAGCAGTTTTACGGGAGTGGATACGCAGTATTTT.

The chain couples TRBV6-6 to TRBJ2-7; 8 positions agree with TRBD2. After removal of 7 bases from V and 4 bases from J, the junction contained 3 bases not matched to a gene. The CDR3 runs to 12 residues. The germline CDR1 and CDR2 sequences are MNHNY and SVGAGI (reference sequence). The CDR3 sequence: CASKSGGYEQYF. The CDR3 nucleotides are TGTGCCAGCAAATCGGGGGGGTACGAGCAGTACTTC.

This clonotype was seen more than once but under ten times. CDR3 DNA sequence: TGTGCCAGCAGCTCCCTGGGCAGGGGTAGCTACAATGAGCAGTTCTTC. This sequence encodes CASSSLGRGSYNEQFF. This chain joins TRBV5-6 and TRBJ2-1; D might be TRBD1 (6 bases). The CDR3 consists of 16 residues. Germline V gene sequence: CDR1 SGHDT, CDR2 YYEEEE. V dropped 3 bases and J dropped 3 bases, with 16 bases sitting between them.

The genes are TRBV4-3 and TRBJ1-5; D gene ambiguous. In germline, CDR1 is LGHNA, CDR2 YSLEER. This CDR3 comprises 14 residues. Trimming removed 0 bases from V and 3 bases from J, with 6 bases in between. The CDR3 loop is CASSQERLNQPQHF. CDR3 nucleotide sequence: TGCGCCAGCAGCCAAGAGCGTCTCAATCAGCCCCAGCATTTT.

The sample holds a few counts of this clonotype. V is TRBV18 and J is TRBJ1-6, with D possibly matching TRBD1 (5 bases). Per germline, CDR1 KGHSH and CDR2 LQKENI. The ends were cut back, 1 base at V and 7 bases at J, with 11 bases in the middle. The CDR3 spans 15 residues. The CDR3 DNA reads TGTGCCAGCTCACCACAGGGGCCTGGGAATTCACCCCTCCACTTT. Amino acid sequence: CASSPQGPGNSPLHF.

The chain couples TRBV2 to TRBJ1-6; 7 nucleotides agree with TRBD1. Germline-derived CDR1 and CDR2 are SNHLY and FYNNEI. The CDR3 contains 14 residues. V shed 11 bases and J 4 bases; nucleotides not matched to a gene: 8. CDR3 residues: CAAAYRGYNSPLHF. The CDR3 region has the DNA TGTGCCGCAGCCTACAGGGGTTATAATTCACCCCTCCACTTT. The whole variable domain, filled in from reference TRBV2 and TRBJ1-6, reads EPEVTQTPSHQVTQMGQEVILRCVPISNHLYFYWYRQILGQKVEFLVSFYNNEISEKSEIFDDQFSVERPDGSNFTLKIRSTKLEDSAMYFCAAAYRGYNSPLHFGNGTRLTVT.

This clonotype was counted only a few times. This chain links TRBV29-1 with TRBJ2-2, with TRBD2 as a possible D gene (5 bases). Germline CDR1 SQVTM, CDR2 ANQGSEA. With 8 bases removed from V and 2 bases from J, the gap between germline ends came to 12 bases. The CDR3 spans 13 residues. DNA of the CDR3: TGCAGCTCATCCGAGGGTAACACCGGGGAGCTGTTTTTT. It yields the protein CSSSEGNTGELFF.

CDR3: CASSVGGGWSNEQFF. CDR3 sequence (DNA): TGTGCCAGCAGCGTAGGTGGAGGTTGGAGCAATGAGCAGTTCTTC. This chain links TRBV9 with TRBJ2-1, with a weak D call TRBD2 (5 bases). Germline V gene data show CDR1 as SGDLS and CDR2 as YYNGEE. The CDR3 is 15 amino acids. V was trimmed by 0 bases and J by 6 bases, leaving 13 bases between them.

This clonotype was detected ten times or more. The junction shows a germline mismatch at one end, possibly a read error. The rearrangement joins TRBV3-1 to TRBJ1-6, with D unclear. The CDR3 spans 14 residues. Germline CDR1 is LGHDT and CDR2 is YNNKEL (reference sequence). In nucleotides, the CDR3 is TGTGCCAGCAGCCTTACATCCTCTAATTCACCCCTCCACTTT. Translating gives CASSLTSSNSPLHF.

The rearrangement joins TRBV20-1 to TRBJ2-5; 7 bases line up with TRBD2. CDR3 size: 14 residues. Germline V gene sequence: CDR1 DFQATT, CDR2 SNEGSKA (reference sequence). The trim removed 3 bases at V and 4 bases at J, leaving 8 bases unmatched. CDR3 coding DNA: TGCAGTGCTAGGATTGGCGGGGGAGGAGAGACCCAGTACTTC. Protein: CSARIGGGGETQYF.

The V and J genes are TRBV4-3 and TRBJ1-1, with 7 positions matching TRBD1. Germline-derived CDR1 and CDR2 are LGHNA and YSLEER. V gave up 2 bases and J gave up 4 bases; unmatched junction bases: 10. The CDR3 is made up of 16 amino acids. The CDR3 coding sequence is TGCGCCAGCAGCCAACAGGGGGGGGCGCGGGGCACTGAAGCTTTCTTT. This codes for CASSQQGGARGTEAFF.

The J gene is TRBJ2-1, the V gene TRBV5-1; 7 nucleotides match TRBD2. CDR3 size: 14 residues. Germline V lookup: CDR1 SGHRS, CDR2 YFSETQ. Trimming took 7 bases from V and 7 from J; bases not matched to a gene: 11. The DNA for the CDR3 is TGCGCCAGCGTATCGGTAGCGGGCAATAATGAGCAGTTCTTC. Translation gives CASVSVAGNNEQFF.

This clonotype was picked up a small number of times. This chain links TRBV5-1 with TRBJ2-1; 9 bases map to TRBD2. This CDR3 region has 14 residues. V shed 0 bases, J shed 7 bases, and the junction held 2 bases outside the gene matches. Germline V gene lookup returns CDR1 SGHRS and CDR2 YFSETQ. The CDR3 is CASSLEGLANEQFF. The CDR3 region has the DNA TGCGCCAGCAGCTTGGAGGGACTAGCAAATGAGCAGTTCTTC.

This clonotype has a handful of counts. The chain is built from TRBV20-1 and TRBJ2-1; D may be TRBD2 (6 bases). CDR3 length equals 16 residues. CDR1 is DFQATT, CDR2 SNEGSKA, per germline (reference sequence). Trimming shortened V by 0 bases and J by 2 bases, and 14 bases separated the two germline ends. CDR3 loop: CSARDASGRTYNEQFF. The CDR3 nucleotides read TGCAGTGCTAGAGATGCGAGTGGGAGGACCTACAATGAGCAGTTCTTC.

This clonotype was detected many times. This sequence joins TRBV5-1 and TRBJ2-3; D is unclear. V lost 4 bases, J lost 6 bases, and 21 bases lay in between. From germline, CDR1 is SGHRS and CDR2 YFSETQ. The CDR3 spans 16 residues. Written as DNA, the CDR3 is TGCGCCAGCAGCGCGTCGGACCATCCTTACGAGGATACGCAGTATTTT. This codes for CASSASDHPYEDTQYF.

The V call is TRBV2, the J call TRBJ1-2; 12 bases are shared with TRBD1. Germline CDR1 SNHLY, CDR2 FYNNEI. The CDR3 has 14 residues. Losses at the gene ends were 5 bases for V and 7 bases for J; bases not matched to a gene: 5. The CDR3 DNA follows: TGTGCCAGCAGTATGGGGACAGGGGGCGCTGGCTACACCTTC. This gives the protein CASSMGTGGAGYTF.

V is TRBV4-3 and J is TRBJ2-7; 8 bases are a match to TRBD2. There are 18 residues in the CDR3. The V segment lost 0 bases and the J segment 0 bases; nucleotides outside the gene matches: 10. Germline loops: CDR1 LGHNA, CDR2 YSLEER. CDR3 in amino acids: CASSQEVFSGGYSYEQYF. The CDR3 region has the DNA TGCGCCAGCAGCCAAGAGGTATTCAGCGGGGGTTACTCCTACGAGCAGTACTTC.

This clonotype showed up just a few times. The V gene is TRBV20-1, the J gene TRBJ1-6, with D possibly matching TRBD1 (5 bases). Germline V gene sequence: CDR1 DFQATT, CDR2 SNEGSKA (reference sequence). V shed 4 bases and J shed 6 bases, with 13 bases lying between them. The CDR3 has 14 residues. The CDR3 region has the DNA TGCAGTGCTATCGCCTCGGGGGGTAATTCACCCCTCCACTTT. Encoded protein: CSAIASGGNSPLHF.

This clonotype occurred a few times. The CDR3 protein is CASSLYRVGSGNTIYF. The DNA of the CDR3 is TGTGCCAGCAGCCTATACAGGGTCGGATCTGGAAACACCATATATTTT. The V and J genes are TRBV7-2 and TRBJ1-3; D may be TRBD1 (6 bases). In germline, CDR1 is SGHTA, CDR2 FQGNSA. V was trimmed by 5 bases and J by 1 base, leaving 15 bases between them. The CDR3 sequence is 16 residues long. The complete variable domain, with remaining parts taken from reference TRBV7-2 and TRBJ1-3, reads GAGVSQSPSNKVTEKGKDVELRCDPISGHTALYWYRQSLGQGLEFLIYFQGNSAPDKSGLPSDRFSAERTGGSVSTLTIQRTQQEDSAVYLCASSLYRVGSGNTIYFGEGSWLTVV.

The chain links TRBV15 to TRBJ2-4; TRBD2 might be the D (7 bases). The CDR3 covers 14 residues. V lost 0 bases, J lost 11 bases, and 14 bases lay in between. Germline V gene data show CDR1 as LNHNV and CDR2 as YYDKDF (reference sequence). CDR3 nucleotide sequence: TGTGCCACCAGCAGAGATCCCGCGGGGGCCTTTCAGTACTTC. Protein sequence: CATSRDPAGAFQYF. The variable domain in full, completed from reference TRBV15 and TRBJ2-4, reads DAMVIQNPRYQVTQFGKPVTLSCSQTLNHNVMYWYQQKSSQAPKLLFHYYDKDFNNEADTPDNFQSRRPNTSFCFLDIRSPGLGDTAMYLCATSRDPAGAFQYFGAGTRLSVL.

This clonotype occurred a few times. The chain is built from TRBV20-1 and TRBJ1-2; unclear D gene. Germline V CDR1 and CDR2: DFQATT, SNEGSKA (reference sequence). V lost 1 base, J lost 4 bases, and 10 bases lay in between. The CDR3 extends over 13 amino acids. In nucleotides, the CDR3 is TGCAGTGCTAGAGTCGGAGACATCTATGGCTACACCTTC. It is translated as CSARVGDIYGYTF.

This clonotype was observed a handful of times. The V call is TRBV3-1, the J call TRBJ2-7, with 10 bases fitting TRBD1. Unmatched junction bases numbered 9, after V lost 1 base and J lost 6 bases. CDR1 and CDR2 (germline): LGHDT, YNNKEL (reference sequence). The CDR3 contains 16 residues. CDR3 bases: TGTGCCAGCAGCCAAGCCCCGGGACAGGGGCTTCGCGAGCAGTACTTC. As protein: CASSQAPGQGLREQYF.

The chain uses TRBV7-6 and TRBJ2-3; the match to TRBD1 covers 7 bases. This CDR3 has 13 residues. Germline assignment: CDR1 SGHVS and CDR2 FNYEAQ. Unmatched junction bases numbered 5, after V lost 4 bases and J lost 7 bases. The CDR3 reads CASSSPGGHTQYF. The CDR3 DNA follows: TGTGCCAGCAGCTCCCCAGGGGGTCATACGCAGTATTTT.

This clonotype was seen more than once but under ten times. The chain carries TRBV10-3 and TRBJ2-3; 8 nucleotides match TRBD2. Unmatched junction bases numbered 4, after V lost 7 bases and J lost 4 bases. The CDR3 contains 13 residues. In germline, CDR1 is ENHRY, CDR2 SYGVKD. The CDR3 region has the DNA TGTGCCATCACTCCAGCGGGGGCAGATACGCAGTATTTT. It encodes CAITPAGADTQYF.

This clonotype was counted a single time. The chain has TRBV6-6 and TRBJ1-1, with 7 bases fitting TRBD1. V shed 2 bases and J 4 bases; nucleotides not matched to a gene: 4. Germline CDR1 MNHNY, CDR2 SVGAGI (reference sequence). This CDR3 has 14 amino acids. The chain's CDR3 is CASSYRGRGTEAFF. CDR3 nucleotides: TGTGCCAGCAGTTACAGGGGGCGAGGCACTGAAGCTTTCTTT.